This T cell receptor beta chain derives from a study of T cells in Graves' hyperthyroidism and ophthalmopathy. Turning to the study itself: The initial diagnosis was the point when peripheral blood was collected, ahead of any treatment.

Clinical symptoms, serum thyroxine and TRAb, thyroid ultrasound and orbital computed tomography together formed the diagnostic basis. From 9 to 10 ml of fresh peripheral blood, PBMCs were isolated. There were TCR beta CDR3 regions amplified from RNA transcripts. Researchers ran a first-round RT-PCR on the TCR CDR3 using the HTBI primer set. TCRdb analysed the multiplex PCR reads with MiXCR anew, one entry per CDR3 protein. The repertoire holds 550,000 to 600,000 distinct CDR3 sequences, over 12% seen once, with roughly 7% in the top ten. The V end was cut by 6 bases, the J end by 0 bases, with 9 bases between. The germline gives CDR1 MNHEY, CDR2 SVGEGT. This CDR3 comprises 15 residues.

The sample comprised blood. The receptor's source is a woman aged 18-35 years with Graves' ophthalmopathy. V and J are TRBV6-2 or TRBV6-3 and TRBJ2-6; TRBD1 might be the D (5 bases). The CDR3 DNA reads as TGTGCCAGCAGCCCCAGGGTCTCTGGGGCCAACGTCCTGACTTTC. Residues: CASSPRVSGANVLTF.